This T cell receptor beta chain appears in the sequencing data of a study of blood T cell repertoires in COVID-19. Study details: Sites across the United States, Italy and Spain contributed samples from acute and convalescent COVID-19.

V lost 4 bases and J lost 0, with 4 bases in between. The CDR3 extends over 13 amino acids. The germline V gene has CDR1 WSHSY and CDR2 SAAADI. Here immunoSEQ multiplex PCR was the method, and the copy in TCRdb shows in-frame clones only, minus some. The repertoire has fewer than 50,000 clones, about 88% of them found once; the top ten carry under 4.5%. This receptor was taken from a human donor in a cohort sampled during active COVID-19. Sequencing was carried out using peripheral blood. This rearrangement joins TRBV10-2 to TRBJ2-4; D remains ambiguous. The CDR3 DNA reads TGCGCCAGCAGTGGACTAGCCAAAAACATTCAGTACTTC. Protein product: CASSGLAKNIQYF.